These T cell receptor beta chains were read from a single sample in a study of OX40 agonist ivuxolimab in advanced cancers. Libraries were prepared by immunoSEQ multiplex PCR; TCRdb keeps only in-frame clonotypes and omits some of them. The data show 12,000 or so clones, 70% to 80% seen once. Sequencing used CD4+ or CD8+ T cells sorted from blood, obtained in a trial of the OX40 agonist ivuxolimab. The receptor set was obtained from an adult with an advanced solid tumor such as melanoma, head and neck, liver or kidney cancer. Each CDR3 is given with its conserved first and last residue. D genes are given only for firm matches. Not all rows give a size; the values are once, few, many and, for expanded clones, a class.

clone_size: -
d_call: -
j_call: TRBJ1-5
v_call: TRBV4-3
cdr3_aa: CASSQEVGDSNQPQHF
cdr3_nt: TGCGCCAGCAGCCAAGAGGTGGGGGATTCCAATCAGCCCCAGCATTTT

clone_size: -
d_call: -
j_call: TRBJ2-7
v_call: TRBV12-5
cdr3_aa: CASGPGHGNDYEQYF
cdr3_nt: TGTGCTAGTGGGCCCGGACACGGTAATGACTACGAGCAGTACTTC

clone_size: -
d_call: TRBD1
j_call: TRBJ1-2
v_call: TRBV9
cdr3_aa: CASSVATGRQGYGYTF
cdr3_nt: TGTGCCAGCAGCGTAGCAACAGGGAGACAGGGATATGGCTACACCTTC

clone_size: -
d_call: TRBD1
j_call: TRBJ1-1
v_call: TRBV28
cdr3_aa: CASSSTGEGYAEAFF
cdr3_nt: TGTGCCAGCAGTTCGACAGGGGAAGGATACGCTGAAGCTTTCTTT

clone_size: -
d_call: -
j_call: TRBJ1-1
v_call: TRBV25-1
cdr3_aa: CASKQGNTEAFF
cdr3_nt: TGTGCCAGCAAGCAGGGGAACACTGAAGCTTTCTTT

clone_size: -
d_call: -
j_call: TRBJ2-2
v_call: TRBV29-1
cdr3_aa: CSVEDQGWAGELFF
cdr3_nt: TGCAGCGTTGAAGACCAGGGTTGGGCCGGGGAGCTGTTTTTT

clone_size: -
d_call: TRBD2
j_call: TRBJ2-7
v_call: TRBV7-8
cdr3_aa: CASSFGEAGEYEQYF
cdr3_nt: TGTGCCAGCAGCTTTGGAGAAGCGGGAGAGTACGAGCAGTACTTC

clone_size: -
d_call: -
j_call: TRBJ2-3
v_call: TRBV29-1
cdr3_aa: CSVDGVSSTDTQYF
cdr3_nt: TGCAGCGTTGATGGGGTCAGCAGCACAGATACGCAGTATTTT

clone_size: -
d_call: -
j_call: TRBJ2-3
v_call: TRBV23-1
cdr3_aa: CASHGAKGTAGTDTQYF
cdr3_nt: TGCGCCAGCCACGGTGCCAAAGGGACGGCTGGCACAGATACGCAGTATTTT

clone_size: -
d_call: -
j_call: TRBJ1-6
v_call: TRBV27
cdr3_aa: CASSLSPPLNSPLHF
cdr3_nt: TGTGCCAGCAGTTTGTCCCCACCCCTGAATTCACCCCTCCACTTT

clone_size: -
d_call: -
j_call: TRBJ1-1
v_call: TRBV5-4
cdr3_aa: CASSKPGRLNTEAFF
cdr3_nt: TGTGCCAGCAGTAAACCGGGACGGTTGAACACTGAAGCTTTCTTT

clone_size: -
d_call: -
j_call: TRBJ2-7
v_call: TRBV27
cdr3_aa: CASSLSRASEQYF
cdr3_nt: TGTGCCAGCAGTTTATCTAGGGCCAGCGAGCAGTACTTC

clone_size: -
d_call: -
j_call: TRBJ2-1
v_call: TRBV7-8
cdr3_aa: CASAREWDEQFF
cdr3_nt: TGTGCCAGCGCCCGGGAGTGGGATGAGCAGTTCTTC

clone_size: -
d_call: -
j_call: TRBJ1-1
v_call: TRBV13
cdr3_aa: CASSFGVMNTEAFF
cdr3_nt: TGTGCCAGCAGCTTTGGGGTCATGAACACTGAAGCTTTCTTT

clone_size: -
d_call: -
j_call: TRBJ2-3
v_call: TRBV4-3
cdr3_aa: CASSQDPTLAPSTDTQYF
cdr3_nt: TGCGCCAGCAGCCAAGATCCGACGCTAGCGCCTAGCACAGATACGCAGTATTTT

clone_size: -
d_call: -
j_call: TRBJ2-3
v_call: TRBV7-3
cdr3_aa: CASSLMALDTQYF
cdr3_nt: TGTGCCAGCAGCTTAATGGCGCTTGATACGCAGTATTTT

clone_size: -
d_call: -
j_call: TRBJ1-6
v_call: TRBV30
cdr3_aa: CAWSSGVNSPLHF
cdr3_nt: TGTGCCTGGAGTTCAGGAGTTAATTCACCCCTCCACTTT

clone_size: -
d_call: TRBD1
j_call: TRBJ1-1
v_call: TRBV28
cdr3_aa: CASSFQGAKTEAFF
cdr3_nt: TGTGCCAGCAGTTTTCAGGGGGCGAAAACTGAAGCTTTCTTT

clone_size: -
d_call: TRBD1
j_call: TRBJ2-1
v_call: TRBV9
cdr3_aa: CASSVDVGDRVYNEQFF
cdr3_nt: TGTGCCAGCAGCGTAGACGTGGGGGACAGGGTGTACAATGAGCAGTTCTTC

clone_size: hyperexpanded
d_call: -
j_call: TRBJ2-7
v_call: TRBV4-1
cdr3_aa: CASSQGMGGTDEQYF
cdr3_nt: TGCGCCAGCAGCCAAGGTATGGGAGGAACTGACGAGCAGTACTTC

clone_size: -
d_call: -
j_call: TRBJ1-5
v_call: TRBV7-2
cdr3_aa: CASSLVDRANQPQHF
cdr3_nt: TGTGCCAGCAGCTTAGTAGATAGGGCCAATCAGCCCCAGCATTTT

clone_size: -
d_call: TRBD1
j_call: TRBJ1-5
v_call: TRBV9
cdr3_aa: CASSYGTDDQPQHF
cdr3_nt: TGTGCCAGCAGCTATGGGACAGATGATCAGCCCCAGCATTTT

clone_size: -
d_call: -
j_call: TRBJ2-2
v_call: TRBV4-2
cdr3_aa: CASSQDLPGGQVGELFF
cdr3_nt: TGTGCCAGCAGCCAAGATCTCCCGGGGGGCCAGGTCGGGGAGCTGTTTTTT

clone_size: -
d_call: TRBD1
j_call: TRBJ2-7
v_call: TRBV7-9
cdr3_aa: CASSPRDRGEQYF
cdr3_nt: TGTGCCAGCAGCCCTAGAGACAGGGGCGAGCAGTACTTC

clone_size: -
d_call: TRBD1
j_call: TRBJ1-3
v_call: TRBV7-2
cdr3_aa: CASFGRGSSGNTIYF
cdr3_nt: TGTGCCAGCTTTGGCAGGGGGAGCTCTGGAAACACCATATATTTT

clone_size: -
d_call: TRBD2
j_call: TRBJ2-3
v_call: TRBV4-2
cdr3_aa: CASSSMLAGGPNFDTQYF
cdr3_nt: TGTGCCAGCAGCTCAATGTTAGCGGGAGGGCCGAATTTCGATACGCAGTATTTT

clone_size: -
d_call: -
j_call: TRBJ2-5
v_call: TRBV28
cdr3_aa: CASTNNRESQETQYF
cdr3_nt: TGTGCCAGCACCAACAACCGGGAATCCCAAGAGACCCAGTACTTC

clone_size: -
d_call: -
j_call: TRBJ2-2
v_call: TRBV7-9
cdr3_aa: CASSPRGGVFF
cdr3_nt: TGTGCCAGCAGCCCAAGAGGGGGGGTGTTTTTT

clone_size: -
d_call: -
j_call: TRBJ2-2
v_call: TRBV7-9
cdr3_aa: CAGGRYANTGELFF
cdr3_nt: TGTGCCGGGGGGAGATACGCGAACACCGGGGAGCTGTTTTTT

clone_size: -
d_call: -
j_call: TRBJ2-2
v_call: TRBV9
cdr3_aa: CASSVAGSTVGELFF
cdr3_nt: TGTGCCAGCAGCGTAGCTGGGTCGACGGTCGGGGAGCTGTTTTTT

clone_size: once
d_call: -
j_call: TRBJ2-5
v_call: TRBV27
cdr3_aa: CASSFSLRETQYF
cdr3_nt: TGTGCCAGCAGCTTCTCCTTGCGGGAGACCCAGTACTTC